A single sample gave rise to the 21 T cell receptor beta chains below, sequenced in a study of shared clonotypes between healthy human individuals. The assay was immunoSEQ multiplex PCR, and TCRdb's table has in-frame clones only and misses some. The repertoire holds roughly 810,000 clones, 90% to 98% seen once, with 0.2% to 0.25% in the top ten. Selected positively for CCR7 and CD45RO-negative, naive CD8 cells excluded terminally differentiated effector memory CD45RA+ cells. Sequencing was performed on naive CD8+ T cells sorted from blood. These receptors all come from a man aged 25-45 years in good health.

The J gene is TRBJ2-7, the V gene TRBV19; D gene uncertain. CDR1 and CDR2 (germline): LNHDA, SQIVND (reference sequence). Trimming removed 10 bases from V and 2 bases from J, with 9 bases in between. CDR3 length equals 11 residues. The CDR3 region has the DNA TGTGCCACCGGGTTCGCCTACGAGCAGTACTTC. It translates to CATGFAYEQYF.

The chain joins TRBV11-2 to TRBJ2-3; tentatively, D is TRBD2 (6 bases). The germline V gene has CDR1 SGHAT and CDR2 FQNNGV. Between the trimmed V and J ends, which lost 3 bases and 0 bases, there was a span of 7 bases. The CDR3 is 14 amino acids. CDR3 protein: CASSLGTSTDTQYF. DNA of the CDR3: TGTGCCAGCAGCTTGGGGACTAGCACAGATACGCAGTATTTT.

The chain links TRBV30 to TRBJ1-5; D unclear. V was clipped by 2 bases and J by 0 bases, with 11 bases between them. Germline loops: CDR1 GTSNPN, CDR2 SVGIG (reference sequence). The CDR3 is 15 amino acids. The CDR3 is CAWSWEGGSNQPQHF. CDR3 nucleotides: TGTGCCTGGAGTTGGGAGGGTGGTAGCAATCAGCCCCAGCATTTT. The full variable domain, rest sourced from reference TRBV30 and TRBJ1-5, is SQTIHQWPATLVQPVGSPLSLECTVEGTSNPNLYWYRQAAGRGLQLLFYSVGIGQISSEVPQNLSASRPQDRQFILSSKKLLLSDSGFYLCAWSWEGGSNQPQHFGDGTRLSIL.

This clone was counted a single time. CDR3 nucleotide sequence: TGTGCCAGCAGCTCAACCCCGGGACTTCTCAAAGAGGAGCAGTTCTTC. Its protein is CASSSTPGLLKEEQFF. The J gene is TRBJ2-1, the V gene TRBV11-2; D perhaps matches TRBD2 (6 bases). The CDR3 length is 16 residues. V lost 4 bases, J lost 10 bases, and 23 bases lay in between. Germline V gene lookup returns CDR1 SGHAT and CDR2 FQNNGV.

This clone was found a few times. The chain employs TRBV29-1 and TRBJ2-7, with D possibly being TRBD1 or TRBD2 (6 bases each). V was shortened by 4 bases and J by 3 bases, with 10 bases between the two germline ends. The CDR3 covers 12 residues. The V gene's germline CDR1 is SQVTM and CDR2 ANQGSEA. The CDR3 sequence: CSVVRGDYEQYF. The CDR3 region has the DNA TGCAGCGTTGTTAGGGGGGACTACGAGCAGTACTTC.

The V and J genes are TRBV29-1 and TRBJ2-1, with D maybe TRBD2 (5 bases). The CDR3 is 12 amino acids. V lost 6 bases and J 4 bases, leaving 10 bases between the germline ends. Germline V gene data show CDR1 as SQVTM and CDR2 as ANQGSEA. The CDR3: CSVLLDYNEQFF. CDR3 nucleotide sequence: TGCAGCGTGTTACTAGATTACAATGAGCAGTTCTTC.

The chain has TRBV5-1 and TRBJ2-1; 8 nucleotides match TRBD1. The CDR3 is made up of 16 amino acids. Germline V CDR1 and CDR2: SGHRS, YFSETQ. Germline trimming cut 1 base from V and 5 bases from J; bases unmatched to any gene: 8. CDR3 loop: CASSLYVGTGNNEQFF. CDR3 nucleotide sequence: TGCGCCAGCAGCTTGTATGTTGGGACAGGCAACAATGAGCAGTTCTTC.

CDR3 loop: CASRDREVAKNIQYF. The CDR3 nucleotides are TGTGCCAGCAGGGACAGGGAAGTGGCCAAAAACATTCAGTACTTC. The V call is TRBV28, the J call TRBJ2-4, with 8 bases that match TRBD1. This CDR3 contains 15 residues. Germline CDR1 and CDR2: MDHEN and SYDVKM. V dropped 6 bases and J dropped 1; count of bases not matched to a gene: 5.

On this clone itself: Other nucleotide sequences in the sample specify the same CDR3. This sequence joins TRBV5-1 and TRBJ1-1, with TRBD1 matching 8 bases. Trimming took 3 bases from V and 3 from J; bases not matched to a gene: 1. Germline V gene sequence: CDR1 SGHRS, CDR2 YFSETQ. The CDR3 spans 13 residues. The CDR3 DNA sequence: TGCGCCAGCAGCTCGACAGGGGACACTGAAGCTTTCTTT. Its translation is CASSSTGDTEAFF.

The gene calls are TRBV7-9 and TRBJ1-3; 7 bases map to TRBD1. Germline trimming cut 5 bases from V and 2 bases from J; bases unmatched to any gene: 12. Germline V gene sequence: CDR1 SEHNR, CDR2 FQNEAQ (reference sequence). The CDR3 spans 17 residues. The CDR3 protein is CASSQYHYGQAGNTIYF. In DNA form, the CDR3 reads TGTGCCAGCAGCCAATACCATTATGGACAGGCTGGAAACACCATATATTTT.

This clone was seen a few times. The chain employs TRBV7-6 and TRBJ1-2; D is possibly TRBD1 (6 bases). Germline V gene data show CDR1 as SGHVS and CDR2 as FNYEAQ. The CDR3 is 15 amino acids. V was trimmed by 1 base and J by 2 bases, leaving 11 bases between them. CDR3 region: CASSLDLGQNYGYTF. CDR3 sequence (DNA): TGTGCCAGCAGCTTAGACCTTGGACAGAACTATGGCTACACCTTC.

CDR3 sequence reads: CASAQDRGLEQYF. Written as DNA, the CDR3 is TGCGCCAGCGCGCAGGACAGGGGGCTGGAGCAGTACTTC. The rearrangement joins TRBV5-1 to TRBJ2-7, with TRBD1 identical over 11 bases. Losses at the gene ends were 7 bases for V and 7 bases for J; bases not matched to a gene: 7. Per germline, CDR1 SGHRS and CDR2 YFSETQ. The CDR3 sequence is 13 residues long.

This sequence joins TRBV30 and TRBJ1-3; D is undetermined. V dropped 1 base and J dropped 0 bases, with 16 bases sitting between them. Germline CDR1 reads GTSNPN; CDR2 reads SVGIG (reference sequence). This CDR3 is 17 amino acids long. The CDR3 nucleotides are TGTGCCTGGAGTGGGACGCCGTGGAGCTTCTCTGGAAACACCATATATTTT. It translates to CAWSGTPWSFSGNTIYF.

CDR3 in amino acids: CASSSKVEGLAGALAETQYF. CDR3 DNA: TGTGCCAGCAGTTCCAAGGTTGAAGGACTAGCGGGAGCCCTGGCGGAGACCCAGTACTTC. The V gene is TRBV28, the J gene TRBJ2-5, with 13 bases aligning to TRBD2. The CDR3 runs to 20 residues. Per the germline V gene, CDR1 is MDHEN and CDR2 is SYDVKM. Trimming at V came to 4 bases and at J to 5 bases, leaving 19 bases not matched to a gene.

As concerns this clone: Distinct nucleotide sequences in the sample also encode this CDR3. V gene TRBV29-1 combines with J gene TRBJ1-1; D not certain. The CDR3 contains 12 residues. With 5 bases removed from V and 0 bases from J, the gap between germline ends came to 7 bases. Per the germline V gene, CDR1 is SQVTM and CDR2 is ANQGSEA. The CDR3 region is CSVRGLNTEAFF. CDR3 coding DNA: TGCAGCGTTAGAGGGCTGAACACTGAAGCTTTCTTT.

This chain joins TRBV27 and TRBJ2-3; D is undetermined. Germline CDR1 and CDR2: MNHEY and SMNVEV (reference sequence). Deletions cut 6 bases from V and 3 bases from J, with 10 bases between. The length of the CDR3 is 13 residues. The CDR3 nucleotides read TGTGCCAGCAGCCACCAAACAACAGATACGCAGTATTTT. Translated: CASSHQTTDTQYF.

This clone has only one observation. J is TRBJ1-1 and V is TRBV28; no clear D gene. This CDR3 has 16 residues. Trimming took off 7 bases at V and 1 base at J, with 19 bases between the two ends. CDR1 is MDHEN, CDR2 SYDVKM, per germline. CDR3 in DNA: TGTGCCAGCAACTGGAGGACCGCGACATCGAACACTGAAGCTTTCTTT. It specifies CASNWRTATSNTEAFF.

V is TRBV19 and J is TRBJ2-1; TRBD1 matches at 7 bases. The CDR3 is made up of 13 amino acids. In germline, CDR1 is LNHDA, CDR2 SQIVND (reference sequence). Trimming removed 3 bases from V and 10 bases from J; junction bases left unmatched: 6. The CDR3 DNA reads as TGTGCCAGTAGTATCATGGACAGGTCAGAGCAGTTCTTC. It specifies CASSIMDRSEQFF.

The rearrangement uses TRBV28 and TRBJ1-1; D is unclear. This CDR3 comprises 13 residues. Germline loops: CDR1 MDHEN, CDR2 SYDVKM. V lost 5 bases, J lost 2 bases, and 9 bases lay in between. The CDR3 protein is CASSGYRNTEAFF. Written as DNA, the CDR3 is TGTGCCAGCAGTGGGTACAGAAACACTGAAGCTTTCTTT.

V is TRBV21-1 and J is TRBJ2-2. TRBV21-1 is deemed a pseudogene. This CDR3 comprises 19 residues. CDR3 nucleotide sequence: TGTGCCAGCAGCCCGGGATGGGGACGGAAAAGAACGAACACCGGGGAGCTGTTTTTT. Protein product: CASSPGWGRKRTNTGELFF.

This chain links TRBV7-9 with TRBJ2-5; D remains unclear. The V and J ends lost 2 bases and 3 bases respectively, with 7 bases between them. Germline-derived CDR1 and CDR2 are SEHNR and FQNEAQ (reference sequence). The CDR3 covers 13 residues. The CDR3 protein is CASSLYSEETQYF. DNA of the CDR3: TGTGCCAGCAGCTTATACTCAGAAGAGACCCAGTACTTC.